Below, 15 T cell receptor beta chains from the same sample are listed, as sequenced in a study of blood T cell repertoires in COVID-19. The repertoire was sequenced with immunoSEQ multiplex PCR; TCRdb's copy has only in-frame clones and lacks some. The sample gives about 230,000 clones, 70% to 90% of which show up once; roughly 2.6% is in the top ten. Sequencing input: peripheral blood. Receptors were obtained from a man in his thirties or forties with COVID-19, enrolled during active disease.

Comment on this clone: Within the sample, other DNA sequences also encode this same CDR3. This chain joins TRBV24-1 and TRBJ1-2; no definite D call. The CDR3 extends over 12 amino acids. Trimming left V 5 bases short and J 2 bases short, with 5 bases between. CDR1 and CDR2 (germline): KGHDR, SFDVKD. The CDR3 region is CATSAGNYGYTF. The CDR3 DNA is TGTGCCACCAGTGCCGGGAACTATGGCTACACCTTC.

V usage is TRBV28 and J usage is TRBJ2-7; the match to TRBD1 covers 8 bases. This CDR3 is 15 amino acids long. Germline V gives CDR1 MDHEN, CDR2 SYDVKM. The V segment lost 6 bases and the J segment 2 bases; nucleotides outside the gene matches: 9. The chain's CDR3 is CASRLTGANAYEQYF. The CDR3 nucleotides are TGTGCCAGCAGATTGACAGGGGCTAACGCCTACGAGCAGTACTTC.

The J gene is TRBJ1-2, the V gene TRBV19; a weak D match, TRBD1 (5 bases). V was clipped by 2 bases and J by 1 base, with 14 bases between them. In germline, CDR1 is LNHDA, CDR2 SQIVND (reference sequence). The CDR3 is 16 residues long. This CDR3 is CASSIIRTGVNYGYTF. The CDR3 nucleotides read TGTGCCAGTAGTATAATACGGACGGGGGTTAACTATGGCTACACCTTC.

The chain joins TRBV7-9 to TRBJ1-2; 10 nucleotides align to TRBD1. The CDR3 totals 15 residues. With V trimmed by 5 bases and J by 7 bases, 10 bases remained unmatched. Germline loops: CDR1 SEHNR, CDR2 FQNEAQ (reference sequence). The CDR3 nucleotides read TGTGCCAGCAGCGCGACGGGACAGGGGCGGGGTGGCTACACCTTC. Protein: CASSATGQGRGGYTF. The full variable domain, its missing parts supplied by reference TRBV7-9 and TRBJ1-2, is DTGVSQNPRHKITKRGQNVTFRCDPISEHNRLYWYRQTLGQGPEFLTYFQNEAQLEKSRLLSDRFSAERPKGSFSTLEIQRTEQGDSAMYLCASSATGQGRGGYTFGSGTRLTVV.

This clone was observed a few times. The chain uses TRBV5-6 and TRBJ2-7; a possible D gene is TRBD2 (5 bases). The CDR3 runs 15 residues. Per germline, CDR1 SGHDT and CDR2 YYEEEE. With 7 bases removed from V and 2 bases from J, the gap between germline ends came to 19 bases. The CDR3 region has the DNA TGTGCCAGCTTGACTATTGGCGGCAGAGCCTACGAGCAGTACTTC. Its protein is CASLTIGGRAYEQYF. The whole variable domain, remainder taken from reference TRBV5-6 and TRBJ2-7, is DAGVTQSPTHLIKTRGQQVTLRCSPKSGHDTVSWYQQALGQGPQFIFQYYEEEERQRGNFPDRFSGHQFPNYSSELNVNALLLGDSALYLCASLTIGGRAYEQYFGPGTRLTVT.

The J gene is TRBJ1-2, the V gene TRBV7-9; D is ambiguous. Per the germline V gene, CDR1 is SEHNR and CDR2 is FQNEAQ (reference sequence). V shed 2 bases and J shed 7 bases, with 8 bases lying between them. This CDR3 contains 12 residues. CDR3 in amino acids: CASSLPGSGYTF. CDR3 coding DNA: TGTGCCAGCAGCTTACCAGGAAGTGGCTACACCTTC.

CDR3 DNA: TGTGCCAGCAGCCGGACAAGCCGAGACATTCAGTACTTC. Translation gives CASSRTSRDIQYF. This chain uses TRBV7-2 with TRBJ2-4, with TRBD1 as a possible D gene (5 bases). Germline-derived CDR1 and CDR2 are SGHTA and FQGNSA. Trimming took 5 bases from V and 8 from J, leaving 13 bases between them. The CDR3 loop spans 13 amino acids. Full variable domain (outside the CDR3, taken from reference TRBV7-2 and TRBJ2-4): GAGVSQSPSNKVTEKGKDVELRCDPISGHTALYWYRQSLGQGLEFLIYFQGNSAPDKSGLPSDRFSAERTGGSVSTLTIQRTQQEDSAVYLCASSRTSRDIQYFGAGTRLSVL.

This clone showed up just a few times. The CDR3 sequence is CASSPGGSSFYEQYF. CDR3 nucleotide sequence: TGTGCCAGCAGCCCCGGCGGATCCAGTTTTTACGAGCAGTACTTC. The rearrangement joins TRBV7-8 to TRBJ2-7, with no clear D. The V gene's germline CDR1 is SGHVS and CDR2 FQNEAQ. This CDR3 region has 15 residues. Trimming took 5 bases from V and 4 from J, leaving 18 bases between them. The variable domain in full, with the rest retrieved from reference TRBV7-8 and TRBJ2-7, is GAGVSQSPRYKVAKRGQDVALRCDPISGHVSLFWYQQALGQGPEFLTYFQNEAQLDKSGLPSDRFFAERPEGSVSTLKIQRTQQEDSAVYLCASSPGGSSFYEQYFGPGTRLTVT.

The chain recombines TRBV7-8 with TRBJ1-6, with no clear D. Germline V gives CDR1 SGHVS, CDR2 FQNEAQ. The CDR3 has 16 amino acids. Trimming removed 0 bases at V and 9 bases at J, with 15 bases between. The CDR3 loop reads CASSLAAGQLGSPLHF. The CDR3 bases are TGTGCCAGCAGCTTAGCGGCCGGCCAGCTAGGTTCACCCCTCCACTTT.

The V call is TRBV5-4, the J call TRBJ1-2; D is uncertain. V dropped 0 bases and J dropped 7 bases, with 22 bases sitting between them. This CDR3 is 17 amino acids long. Germline CDR1 reads SGHNT; CDR2 reads YYREEE (reference sequence). CDR3 in amino acids: CASSLDTAAVQRGGYTF. The CDR3 nucleotides are TGTGCCAGCAGCTTGGATACGGCCGCAGTGCAACGGGGTGGCTACACCTTC. The full variable domain, its missing parts supplied by reference TRBV5-4 and TRBJ1-2, is ETGVTQSPTHLIKTRGQQVTLRCSSQSGHNTVSWYQQALGQGPQFIFQYYREEENGRGNFPPRFSGLQFPNYSSELNVNALELDDSALYLCASSLDTAAVQRGGYTFGSGTRLTVV.

This clone occurred once. The J gene is TRBJ2-2, the V gene TRBV9; TRBD2 agrees at 10 bases. Germline trimming cut 3 bases from V and 6 bases from J; bases unmatched to any gene: 8. The V gene's germline CDR1 is SGDLS and CDR2 YYNGEE. There are 16 residues in the CDR3. The DNA of the CDR3 is TGTGCCAGCAGCGCAGCGGGGGGGCCGGTGGCCGGGGAGCTGTTTTTT. Translating it yields CASSAAGGPVAGELFF. Full variable domain (outside the CDR3, taken from reference TRBV9 and TRBJ2-2): DSGVTQTPKHLITATGQRVTLRCSPRSGDLSVYWYQQSLDQGLQFLIQYYNGEERAKGNILERFSAQQFPDLHSELNLSSLELGDSALYFCASSAAGGPVAGELFFGEGSRLTVL.

The rearrangement uses TRBV9 and TRBJ2-1, with 11 bases that match TRBD2. Germline V gene data show CDR1 as SGDLS and CDR2 as YYNGEE. The trim removed 3 bases at V and 12 bases at J, leaving 8 bases unmatched. The CDR3 covers 14 residues. The CDR3 sequence is CASSDGTSGPGQFF. CDR3 nucleotide sequence: TGTGCCAGCAGCGATGGGACTAGCGGCCCGGGGCAGTTCTTC.

This chain connects TRBV18 to TRBJ2-1; D might be TRBD1 (6 bases). The CDR3 runs 14 residues. The V gene lost 2 bases and the J gene lost 9 bases, with 14 bases spanning the gap. Germline V gene data show CDR1 as KGHSH and CDR2 as LQKENI. The CDR3 sequence: CASSPEGEMGEQFF. The CDR3 DNA is TGTGCCAGCTCACCAGAGGGGGAAATGGGTGAGCAGTTCTTC. The whole variable domain, filled in from reference TRBV18 and TRBJ2-1, reads NAGVMQNPRHLVRRRGQEARLRCSPMKGHSHVYWYRQLPEEGLKFMVYLQKENIIDESGMPKERFSAEFPKEGPSILRIQQVVRGDSAAYFCASSPEGEMGEQFFGPGTRLTVL.

This chain uses TRBV18 with TRBJ2-2; 9 nucleotides align to TRBD1. CDR1 and CDR2 (germline): KGHSH, LQKENI. The CDR3 is 16 residues long. Trimming took 3 bases from V and 4 from J; bases not matched to a gene: 6. CDR3 bases: TGTGCCAGCTCACCCAGGACAGGGGCGGCCACCGGGGAGCTGTTTTTT. Protein sequence: CASSPRTGAATGELFF. Based on the CDR3 plus reference TRBV18 and TRBJ2-2, the full variable domain is NAGVMQNPRHLVRRRGQEARLRCSPMKGHSHVYWYRQLPEEGLKFMVYLQKENIIDESGMPKERFSAEFPKEGPSILRIQQVVRGDSAAYFCASSPRTGAATGELFFGEGSRLTVL.

This clone was observed once. The rearrangement links TRBV18 to TRBJ2-3; maybe TRBD2 (7 bases). Trimming shortened V by 2 bases and J by 4 bases, and 19 bases separated the two germline ends. The CDR3 is made up of 17 amino acids. Looked up from germline, CDR1 is KGHSH and CDR2 is LQKENI. The CDR3 DNA follows: TGTGCCAGCTCACCAGGGGGGGGCCCGGAGAGCGCAGATACGCAGTATTTT. It specifies CASSPGGGPESADTQYF.